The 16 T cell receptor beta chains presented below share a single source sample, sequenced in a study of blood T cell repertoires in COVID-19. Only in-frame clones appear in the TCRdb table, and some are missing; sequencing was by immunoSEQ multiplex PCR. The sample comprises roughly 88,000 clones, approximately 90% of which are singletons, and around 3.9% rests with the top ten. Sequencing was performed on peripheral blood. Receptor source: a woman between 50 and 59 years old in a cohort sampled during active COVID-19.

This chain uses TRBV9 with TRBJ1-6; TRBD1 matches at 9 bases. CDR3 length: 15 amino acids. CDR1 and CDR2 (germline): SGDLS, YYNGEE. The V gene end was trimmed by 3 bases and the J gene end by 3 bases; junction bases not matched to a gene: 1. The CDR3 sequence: CASSAGQGYNSPLHF. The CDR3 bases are TGTGCCAGCAGCGCGGGACAGGGCTATAATTCACCCCTCCACTTT. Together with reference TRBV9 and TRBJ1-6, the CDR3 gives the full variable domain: DSGVTQTPKHLITATGQRVTLRCSPRSGDLSVYWYQQSLDQGLQFLIQYYNGEERAKGNILERFSAQQFPDLHSELNLSSLELGDSALYFCASSAGQGYNSPLHFGNGTRLTVT.

In DNA form, the CDR3 reads TGTGCCAGCAGTGGGAGGGGCTCCTACGAGCAGTACTTC. Its protein is CASSGRGSYEQYF. The genes are TRBV2 and TRBJ2-7; a possible D gene is TRBD2 (6 bases). This CDR3 spans 13 amino acids. Germline-derived CDR1 and CDR2 are SNHLY and FYNNEI. V dropped 4 bases and J dropped 0 bases, with 7 bases sitting between them.

This CDR3 reads CASSPGSGKSYEQYF. The CDR3 bases are TGTGCCAGCAGCCCGGGGAGCGGCAAAAGCTACGAGCAGTACTTC. J is TRBJ2-7 and V is TRBV7-9, with D tentatively TRBD2 (5 bases). Trimming took off 5 bases at V and 3 bases at J, with 17 bases between the two ends. The germline gives CDR1 SEHNR, CDR2 FQNEAQ (reference sequence). The CDR3 length is 15 residues. Full variable domain (remainder filled in from reference TRBV7-9 and TRBJ2-7): DTGVSQNPRHKITKRGQNVTFRCDPISEHNRLYWYRQTLGQGPEFLTYFQNEAQLEKSRLLSDRFSAERPKGSFSTLEIQRTEQGDSAMYLCASSPGSGKSYEQYFGPGTRLTVT.

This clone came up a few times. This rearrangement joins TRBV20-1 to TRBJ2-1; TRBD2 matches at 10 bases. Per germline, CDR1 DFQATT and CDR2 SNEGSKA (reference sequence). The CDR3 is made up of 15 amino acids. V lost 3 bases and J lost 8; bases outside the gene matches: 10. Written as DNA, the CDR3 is TGCAGTGCTAGTAAAAGCGGGGGGGCCGTCGATGAGCAGTTCTTC. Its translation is CSASKSGGAVDEQFF.

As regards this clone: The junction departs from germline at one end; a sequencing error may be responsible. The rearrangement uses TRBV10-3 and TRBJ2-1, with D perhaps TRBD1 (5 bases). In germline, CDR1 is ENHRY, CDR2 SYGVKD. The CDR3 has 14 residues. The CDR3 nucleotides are TGTGCCATCAGTCAGTCGACAGAAAACAATGAGCAGTTCTTC. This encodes CAISQSTENNEQFF.

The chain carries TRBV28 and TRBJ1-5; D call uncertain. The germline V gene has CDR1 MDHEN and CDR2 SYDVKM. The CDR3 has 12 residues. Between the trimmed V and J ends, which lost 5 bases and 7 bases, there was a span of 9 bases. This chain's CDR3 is CASSTGGQPQHF. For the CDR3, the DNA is TGTGCCAGCAGTACGGGTGGGCAGCCCCAGCATTTT.

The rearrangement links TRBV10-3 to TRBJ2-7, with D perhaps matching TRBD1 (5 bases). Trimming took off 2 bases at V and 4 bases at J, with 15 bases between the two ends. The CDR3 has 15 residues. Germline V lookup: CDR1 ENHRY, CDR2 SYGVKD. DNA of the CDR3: TGTGCCATCAGTGAGGGGGCTCCTCCGCATTACGAGCAGTACTTC. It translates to CAISEGAPPHYEQYF.

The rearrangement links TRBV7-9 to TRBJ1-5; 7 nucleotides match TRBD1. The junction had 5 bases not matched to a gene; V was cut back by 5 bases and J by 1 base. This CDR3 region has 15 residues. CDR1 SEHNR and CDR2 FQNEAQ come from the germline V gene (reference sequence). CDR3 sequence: CASSPGTASNQPQHF. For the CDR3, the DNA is TGTGCCAGCAGCCCGGGGACAGCAAGCAATCAGCCCCAGCATTTT.

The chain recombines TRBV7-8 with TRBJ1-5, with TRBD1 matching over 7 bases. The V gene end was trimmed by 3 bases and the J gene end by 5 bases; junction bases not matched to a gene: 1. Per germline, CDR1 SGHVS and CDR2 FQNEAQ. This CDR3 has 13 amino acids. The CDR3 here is CASSFTGDQPQHF. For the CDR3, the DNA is TGTGCCAGCAGCTTCACAGGGGATCAGCCCCAGCATTTT.

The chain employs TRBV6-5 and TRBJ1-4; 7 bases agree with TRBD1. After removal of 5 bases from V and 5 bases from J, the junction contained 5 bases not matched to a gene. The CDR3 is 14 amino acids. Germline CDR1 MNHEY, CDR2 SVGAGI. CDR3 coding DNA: TGTGCCAGCAGTCCGGGACAGACAAATGAAAAACTGTTTTTT. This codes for CASSPGQTNEKLFF.

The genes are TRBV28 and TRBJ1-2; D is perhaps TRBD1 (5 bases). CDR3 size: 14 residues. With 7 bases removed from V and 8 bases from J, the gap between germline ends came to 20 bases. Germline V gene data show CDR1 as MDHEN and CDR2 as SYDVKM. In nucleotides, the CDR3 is TGTGCCAGCACCCCGCGTCAGGGTGGCGGAGGCTACACCTTC. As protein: CASTPRQGGGGYTF.

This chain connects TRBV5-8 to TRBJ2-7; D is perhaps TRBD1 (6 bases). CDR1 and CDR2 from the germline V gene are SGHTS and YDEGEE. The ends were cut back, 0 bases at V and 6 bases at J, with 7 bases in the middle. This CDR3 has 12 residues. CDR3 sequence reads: CASSLGTVEQYF. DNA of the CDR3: TGTGCCAGCAGCTTGGGGACAGTCGAGCAGTACTTC.

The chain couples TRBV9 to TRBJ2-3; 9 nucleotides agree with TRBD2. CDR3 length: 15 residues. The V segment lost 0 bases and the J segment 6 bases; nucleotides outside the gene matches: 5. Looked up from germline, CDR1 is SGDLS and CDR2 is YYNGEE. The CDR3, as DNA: TGTGCCAGCAGCGTAGGAGCGGGAGGTTGGGATACGCAGTATTTT. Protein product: CASSVGAGGWDTQYF.

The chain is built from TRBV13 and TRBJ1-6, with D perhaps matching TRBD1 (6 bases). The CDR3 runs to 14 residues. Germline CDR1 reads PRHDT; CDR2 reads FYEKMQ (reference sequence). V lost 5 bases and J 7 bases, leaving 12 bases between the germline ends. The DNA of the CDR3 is TGTGCCAGCAGCCTGACAGGTCGAAATTCACCCCTCCACTTT. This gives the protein CASSLTGRNSPLHF. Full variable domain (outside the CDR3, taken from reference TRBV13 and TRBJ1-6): AAGVIQSPRHLIKEKRETATLKCYPIPRHDTVYWYQQGPGQDPQFLISFYEKMQSDKGSIPDRFSAQQFSDYHSELNMSSLELGDSALYFCASSLTGRNSPLHFGNGTRLTVT.

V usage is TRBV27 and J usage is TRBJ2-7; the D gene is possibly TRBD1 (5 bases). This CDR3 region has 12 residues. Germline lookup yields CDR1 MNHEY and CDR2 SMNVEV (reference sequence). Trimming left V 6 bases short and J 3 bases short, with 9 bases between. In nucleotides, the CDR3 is TGTGCCAGCAGGGGCAGGGACTACGAGCAGTACTTC. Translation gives CASRGRDYEQYF.

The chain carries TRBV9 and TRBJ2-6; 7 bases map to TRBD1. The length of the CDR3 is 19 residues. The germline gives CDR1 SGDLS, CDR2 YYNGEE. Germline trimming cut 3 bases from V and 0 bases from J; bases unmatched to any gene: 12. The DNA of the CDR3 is TGTGCCAGCAGCGCTCGAAGCAGGGGGTTCCCCTCTGGGGCCAACGTCCTGACTTTC. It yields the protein CASSARSRGFPSGANVLTF.